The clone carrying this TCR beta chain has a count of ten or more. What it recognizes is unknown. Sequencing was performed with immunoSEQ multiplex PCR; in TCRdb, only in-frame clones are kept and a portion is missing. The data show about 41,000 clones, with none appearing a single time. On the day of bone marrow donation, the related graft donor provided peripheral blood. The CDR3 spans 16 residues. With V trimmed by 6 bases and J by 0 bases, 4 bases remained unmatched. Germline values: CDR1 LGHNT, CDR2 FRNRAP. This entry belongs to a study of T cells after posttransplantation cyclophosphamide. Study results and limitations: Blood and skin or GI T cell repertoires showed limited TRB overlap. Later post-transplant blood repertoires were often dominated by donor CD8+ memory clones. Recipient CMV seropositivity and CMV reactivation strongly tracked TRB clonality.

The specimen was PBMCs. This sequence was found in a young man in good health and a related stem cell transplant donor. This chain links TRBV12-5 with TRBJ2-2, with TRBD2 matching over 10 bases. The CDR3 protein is CASGLAGASNTGELFF. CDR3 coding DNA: TGTGCTAGTGGCCTAGCGGGGGCCTCGAACACCGGGGAGCTGTTTTTT.